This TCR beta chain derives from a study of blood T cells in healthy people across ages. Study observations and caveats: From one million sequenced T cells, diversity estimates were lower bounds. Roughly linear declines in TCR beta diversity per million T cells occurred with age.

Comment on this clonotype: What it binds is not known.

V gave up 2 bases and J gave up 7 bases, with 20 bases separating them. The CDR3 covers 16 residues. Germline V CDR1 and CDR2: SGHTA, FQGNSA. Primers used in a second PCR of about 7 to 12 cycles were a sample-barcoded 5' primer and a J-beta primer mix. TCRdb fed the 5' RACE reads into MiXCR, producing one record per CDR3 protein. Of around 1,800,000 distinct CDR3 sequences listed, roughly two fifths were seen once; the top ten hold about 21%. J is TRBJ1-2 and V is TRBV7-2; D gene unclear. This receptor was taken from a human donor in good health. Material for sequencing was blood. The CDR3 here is CASSLTPSVGGLGYTF. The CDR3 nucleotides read TGTGCCAGCAGCTTAACGCCGTCGGTCGGCGGGCTTGGCTACACCTTC.